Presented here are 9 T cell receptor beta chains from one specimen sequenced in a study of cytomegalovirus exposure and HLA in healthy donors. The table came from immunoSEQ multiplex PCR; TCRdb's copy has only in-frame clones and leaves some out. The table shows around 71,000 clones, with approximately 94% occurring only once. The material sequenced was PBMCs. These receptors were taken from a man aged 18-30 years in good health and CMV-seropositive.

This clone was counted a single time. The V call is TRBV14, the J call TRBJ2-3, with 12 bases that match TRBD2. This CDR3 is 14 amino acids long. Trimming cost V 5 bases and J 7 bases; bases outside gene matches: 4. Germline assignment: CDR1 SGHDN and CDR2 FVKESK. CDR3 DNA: TGTGCCAGCAGCAAGACTAGCGGGAGTAATACGCAGTATTTT. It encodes CASSKTSGSNTQYF.

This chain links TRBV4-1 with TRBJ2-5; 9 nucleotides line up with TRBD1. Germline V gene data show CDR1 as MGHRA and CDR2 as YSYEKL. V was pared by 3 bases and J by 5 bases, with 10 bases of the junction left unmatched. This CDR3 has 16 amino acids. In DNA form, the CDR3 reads TGCGCCAGCAGCCACGTGAGGACAGGGGCTACGGAGACCCAGTACTTC. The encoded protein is CASSHVRTGATETQYF.

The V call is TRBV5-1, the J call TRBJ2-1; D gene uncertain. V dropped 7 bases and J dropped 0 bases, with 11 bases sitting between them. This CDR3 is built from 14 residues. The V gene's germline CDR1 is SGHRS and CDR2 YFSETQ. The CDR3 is CASSPASSYNEQFF. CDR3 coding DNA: TGCGCCAGCTCCCCAGCGAGCTCCTACAATGAGCAGTTCTTC.

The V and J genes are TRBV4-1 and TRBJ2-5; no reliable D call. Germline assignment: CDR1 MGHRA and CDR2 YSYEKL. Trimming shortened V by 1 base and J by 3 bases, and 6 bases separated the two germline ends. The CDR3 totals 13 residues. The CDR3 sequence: CASSQAYKETQYF. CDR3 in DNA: TGCGCCAGCAGCCAAGCATACAAAGAGACCCAGTACTTC.

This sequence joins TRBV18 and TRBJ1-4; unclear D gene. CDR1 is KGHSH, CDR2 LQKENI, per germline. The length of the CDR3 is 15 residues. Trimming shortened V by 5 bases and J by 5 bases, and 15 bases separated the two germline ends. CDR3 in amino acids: CASSAIEKQNEKLFF. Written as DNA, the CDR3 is TGTGCCAGCTCAGCCATCGAAAAACAGAATGAAAAACTGTTTTTT.

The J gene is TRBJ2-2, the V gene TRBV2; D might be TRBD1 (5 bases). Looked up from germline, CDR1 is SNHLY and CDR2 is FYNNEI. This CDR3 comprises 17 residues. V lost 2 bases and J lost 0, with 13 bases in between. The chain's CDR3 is CASSERGRATNTGELFF. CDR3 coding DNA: TGTGCCAGCAGTGAAAGGGGCAGGGCCACGAACACCGGGGAGCTGTTTTTT.

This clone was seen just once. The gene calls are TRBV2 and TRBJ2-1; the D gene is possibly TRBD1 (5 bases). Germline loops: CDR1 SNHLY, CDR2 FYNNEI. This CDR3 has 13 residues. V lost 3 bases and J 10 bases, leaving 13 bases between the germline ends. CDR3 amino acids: CASSDTRYREQFF. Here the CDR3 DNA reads TGTGCCAGCAGTGACACACGCTACAGGGAGCAGTTCTTC.

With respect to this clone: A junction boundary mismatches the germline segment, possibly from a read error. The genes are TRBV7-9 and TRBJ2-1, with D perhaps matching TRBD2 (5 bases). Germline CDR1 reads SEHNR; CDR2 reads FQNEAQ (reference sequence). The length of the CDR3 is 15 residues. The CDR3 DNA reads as TGTGCCAGCAGCTTAGGTCGGGAACCCTACAATGGGCAGTTCTTC. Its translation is CASSLGREPYNGQFF.

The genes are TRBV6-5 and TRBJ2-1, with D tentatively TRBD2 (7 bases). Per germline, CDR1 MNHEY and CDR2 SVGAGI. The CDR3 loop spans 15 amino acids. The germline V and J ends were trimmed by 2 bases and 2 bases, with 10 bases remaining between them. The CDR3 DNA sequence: TGTGCCAGCAGTTACACGGGGGGCCCCTACAATGAGCAGTTCTTC. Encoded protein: CASSYTGGPYNEQFF.